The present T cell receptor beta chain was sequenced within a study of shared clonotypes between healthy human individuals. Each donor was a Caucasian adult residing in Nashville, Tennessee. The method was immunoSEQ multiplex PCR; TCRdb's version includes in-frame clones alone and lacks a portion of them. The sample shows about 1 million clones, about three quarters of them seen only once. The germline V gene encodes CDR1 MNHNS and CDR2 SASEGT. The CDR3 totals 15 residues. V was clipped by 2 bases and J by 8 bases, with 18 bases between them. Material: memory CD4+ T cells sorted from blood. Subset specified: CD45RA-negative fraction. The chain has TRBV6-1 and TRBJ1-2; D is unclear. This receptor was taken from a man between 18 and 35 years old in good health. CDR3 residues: CASSEPTTRVGGYTF. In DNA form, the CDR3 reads TGTGCCAGCAGTGAACCTACTACGAGGGTCGGGGGCTACACCTTC.